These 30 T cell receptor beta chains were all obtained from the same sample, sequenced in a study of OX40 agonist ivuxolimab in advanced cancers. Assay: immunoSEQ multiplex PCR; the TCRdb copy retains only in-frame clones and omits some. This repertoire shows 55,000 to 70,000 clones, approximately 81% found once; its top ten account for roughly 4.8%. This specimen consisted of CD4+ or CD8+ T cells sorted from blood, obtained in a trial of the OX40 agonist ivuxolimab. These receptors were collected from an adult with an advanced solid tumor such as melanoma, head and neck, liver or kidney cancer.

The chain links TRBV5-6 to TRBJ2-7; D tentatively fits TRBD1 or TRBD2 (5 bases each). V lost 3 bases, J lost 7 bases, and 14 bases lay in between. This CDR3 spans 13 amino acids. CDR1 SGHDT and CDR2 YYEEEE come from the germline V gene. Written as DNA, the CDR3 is TGTGCCAGCAGCTGGGGACCCACGGCGGAGCAGTACTTC. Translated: CASSWGPTAEQYF.

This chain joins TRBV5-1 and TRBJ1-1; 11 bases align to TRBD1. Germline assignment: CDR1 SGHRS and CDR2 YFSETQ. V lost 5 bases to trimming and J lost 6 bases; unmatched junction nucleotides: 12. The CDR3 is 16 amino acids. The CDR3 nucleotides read TGCGCCAGCAGTTTCGCGGCAGGGGACAGGGGGGCTGAAGCTTTCTTT. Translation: CASSFAAGDRGAEAFF.

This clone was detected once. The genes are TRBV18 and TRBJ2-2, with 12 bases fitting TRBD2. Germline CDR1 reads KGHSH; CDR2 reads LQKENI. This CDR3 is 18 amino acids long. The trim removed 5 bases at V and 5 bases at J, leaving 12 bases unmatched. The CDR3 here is CASSSVKTSGSSTGELFF. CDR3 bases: TGTGCCAGCTCATCCGTAAAGACTAGCGGGAGTTCGACCGGGGAGCTGTTTTTT.

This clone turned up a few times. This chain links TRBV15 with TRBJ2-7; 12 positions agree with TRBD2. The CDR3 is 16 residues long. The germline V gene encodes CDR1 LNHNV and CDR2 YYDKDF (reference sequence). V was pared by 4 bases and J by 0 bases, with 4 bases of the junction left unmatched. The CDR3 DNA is TGTGCCACCAGCATCCGGACTAGCGGGAACTCCTACGAGCAGTACTTC. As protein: CATSIRTSGNSYEQYF.

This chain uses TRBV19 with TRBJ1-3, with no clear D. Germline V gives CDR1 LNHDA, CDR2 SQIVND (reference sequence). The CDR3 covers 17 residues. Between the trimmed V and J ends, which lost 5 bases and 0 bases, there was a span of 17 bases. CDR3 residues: CASSAYHSKSSGNTIYF. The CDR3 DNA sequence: TGTGCCAGTAGTGCGTACCATTCAAAGAGCTCTGGAAACACCATATATTTT.

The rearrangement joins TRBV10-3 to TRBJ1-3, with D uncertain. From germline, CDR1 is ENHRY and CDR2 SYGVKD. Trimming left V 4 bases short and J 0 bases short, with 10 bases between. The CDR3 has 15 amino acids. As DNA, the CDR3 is TGTGCCATCAGTGGAGTGCTATTCTCTGGAAACACCATATATTTT. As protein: CAISGVLFSGNTIYF.

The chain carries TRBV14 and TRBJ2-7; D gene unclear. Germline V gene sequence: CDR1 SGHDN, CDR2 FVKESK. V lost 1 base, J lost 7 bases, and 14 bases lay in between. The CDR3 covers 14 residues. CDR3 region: CASSQASSIGEQYF. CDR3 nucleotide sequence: TGTGCCAGCAGCCAAGCGTCCAGCATCGGGGAGCAGTACTTC.

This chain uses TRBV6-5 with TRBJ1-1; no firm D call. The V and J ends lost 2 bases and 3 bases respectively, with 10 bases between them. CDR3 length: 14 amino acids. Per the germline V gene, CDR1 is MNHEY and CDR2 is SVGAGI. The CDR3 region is CASSYEGRDTEAFF. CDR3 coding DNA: TGTGCCAGCAGTTACGAGGGAAGGGACACTGAAGCTTTCTTT.

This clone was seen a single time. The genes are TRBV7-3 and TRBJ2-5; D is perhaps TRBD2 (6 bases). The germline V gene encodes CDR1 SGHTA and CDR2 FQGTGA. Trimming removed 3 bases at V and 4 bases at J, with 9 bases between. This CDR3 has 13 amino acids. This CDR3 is CASSFGGIETQYF. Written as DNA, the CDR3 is TGTGCCAGCAGCTTTGGCGGGATAGAGACCCAGTACTTC.

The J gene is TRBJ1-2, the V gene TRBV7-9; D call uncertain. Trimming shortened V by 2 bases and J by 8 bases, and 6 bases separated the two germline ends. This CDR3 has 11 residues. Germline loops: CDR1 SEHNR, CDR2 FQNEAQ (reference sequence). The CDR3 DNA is TGTGCCAGCAGCTTAACCCGCGGCTACACCTTC. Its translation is CASSLTRGYTF.

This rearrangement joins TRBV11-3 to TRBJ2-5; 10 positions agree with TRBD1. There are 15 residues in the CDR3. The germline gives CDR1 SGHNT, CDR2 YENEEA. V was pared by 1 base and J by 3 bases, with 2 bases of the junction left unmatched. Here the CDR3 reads CASSLGGTGEETQYF. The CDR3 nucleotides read TGTGCCAGCAGCTTAGGGGGGACAGGGGAAGAGACCCAGTACTTC.

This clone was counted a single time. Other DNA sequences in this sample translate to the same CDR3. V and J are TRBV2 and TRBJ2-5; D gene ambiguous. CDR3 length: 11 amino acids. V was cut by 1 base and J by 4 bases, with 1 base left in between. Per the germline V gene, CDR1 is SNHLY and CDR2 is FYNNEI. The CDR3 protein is CASSEVETQYF. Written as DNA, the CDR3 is TGTGCCAGCAGTGAAGTAGAGACCCAGTACTTC.

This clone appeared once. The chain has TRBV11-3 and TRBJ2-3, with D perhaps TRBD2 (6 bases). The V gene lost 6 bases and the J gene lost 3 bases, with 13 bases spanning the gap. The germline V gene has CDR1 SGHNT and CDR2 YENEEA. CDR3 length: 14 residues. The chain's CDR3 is CASRSHSGTDTQYF. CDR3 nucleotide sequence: TGTGCCAGCAGATCTCATAGCGGTACAGATACGCAGTATTTT.

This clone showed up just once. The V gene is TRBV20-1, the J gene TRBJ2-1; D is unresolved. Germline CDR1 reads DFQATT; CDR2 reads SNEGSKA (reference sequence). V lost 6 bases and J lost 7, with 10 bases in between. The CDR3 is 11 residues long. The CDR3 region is CSALLANEQFF. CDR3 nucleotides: TGCAGTGCCCTCCTCGCTAATGAGCAGTTCTTC.

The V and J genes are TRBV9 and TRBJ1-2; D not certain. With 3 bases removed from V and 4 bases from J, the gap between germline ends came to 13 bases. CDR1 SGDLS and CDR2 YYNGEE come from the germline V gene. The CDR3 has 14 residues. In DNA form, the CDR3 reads TGTGCCAGCAGCGCCGATTCGGGTAGCTATGGCTACACCTTC. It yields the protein CASSADSGSYGYTF.

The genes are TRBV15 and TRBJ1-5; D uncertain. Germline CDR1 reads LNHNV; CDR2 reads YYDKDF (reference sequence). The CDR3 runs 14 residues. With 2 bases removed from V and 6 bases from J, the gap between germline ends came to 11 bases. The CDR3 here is CATSRPSDGQPQHF. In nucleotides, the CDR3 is TGTGCCACCAGCAGACCCTCGGACGGTCAGCCCCAGCATTTT.

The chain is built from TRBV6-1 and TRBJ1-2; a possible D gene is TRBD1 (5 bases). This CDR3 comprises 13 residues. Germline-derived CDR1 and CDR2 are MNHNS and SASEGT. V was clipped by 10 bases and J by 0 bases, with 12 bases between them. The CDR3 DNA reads TGTGCCACCGCGGGGGATACTAACTATGGCTACACCTTC. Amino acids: CATAGDTNYGYTF.

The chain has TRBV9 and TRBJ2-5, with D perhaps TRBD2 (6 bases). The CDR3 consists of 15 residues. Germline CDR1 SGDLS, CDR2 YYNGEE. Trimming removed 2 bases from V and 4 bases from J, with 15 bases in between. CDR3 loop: CASSVSSEKAETQYF. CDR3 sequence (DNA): TGTGCCAGCAGCGTTTCTAGCGAAAAAGCAGAGACCCAGTACTTC.

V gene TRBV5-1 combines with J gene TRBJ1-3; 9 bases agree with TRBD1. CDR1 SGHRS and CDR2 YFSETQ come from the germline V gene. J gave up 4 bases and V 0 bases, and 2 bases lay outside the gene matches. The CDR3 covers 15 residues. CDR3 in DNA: TGCGCCAGCAGCTTGGGGACAGGGGACGGAAACACCATATATTTT. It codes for CASSLGTGDGNTIYF.

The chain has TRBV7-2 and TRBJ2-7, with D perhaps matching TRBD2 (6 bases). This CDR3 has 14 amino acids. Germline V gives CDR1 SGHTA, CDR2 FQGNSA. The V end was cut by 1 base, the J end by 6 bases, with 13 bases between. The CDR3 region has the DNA TGTGCCAGCAGCTTAGGAGGGGACGGGGGCGAGCAGTACTTC. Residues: CASSLGGDGGEQYF.

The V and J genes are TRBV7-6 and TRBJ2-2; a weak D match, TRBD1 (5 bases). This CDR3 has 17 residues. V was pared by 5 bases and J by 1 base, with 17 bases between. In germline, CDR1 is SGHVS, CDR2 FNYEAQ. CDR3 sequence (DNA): TGTGCCAGCAGCCGCCCCGGAGAAGGGGTGAACACCGGGGAGCTGTTTTTT. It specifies CASSRPGEGVNTGELFF.

The CDR3 DNA is TGTGCCATCGGACTAGCAATGCGCACCGGGGAGCTGTTTTTT. It specifies CAIGLAMRTGELFF. This rearrangement joins TRBV28 to TRBJ2-2, with 8 bases lining up with TRBD2. CDR3 length: 14 amino acids. Germline lookup yields CDR1 MDHEN and CDR2 SYDVKM. The V and J ends lost 10 bases and 4 bases, in that order; junction bases with no gene match: 8.

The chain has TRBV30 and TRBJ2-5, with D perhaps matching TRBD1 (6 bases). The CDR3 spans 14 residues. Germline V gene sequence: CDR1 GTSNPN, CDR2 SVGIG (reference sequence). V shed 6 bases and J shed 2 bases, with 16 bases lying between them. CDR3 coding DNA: TGTGCCTGTTATCCGGGACACACACAAGAGACCCAGTACTTC. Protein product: CACYPGHTQETQYF.

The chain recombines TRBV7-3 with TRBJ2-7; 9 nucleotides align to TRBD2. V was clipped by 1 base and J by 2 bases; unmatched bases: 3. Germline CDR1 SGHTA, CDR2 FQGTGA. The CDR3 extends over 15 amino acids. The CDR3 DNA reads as TGTGCCAGCAGCTTAATAGCGGGAGCCACCTACGAGCAGTACTTC. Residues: CASSLIAGATYEQYF.

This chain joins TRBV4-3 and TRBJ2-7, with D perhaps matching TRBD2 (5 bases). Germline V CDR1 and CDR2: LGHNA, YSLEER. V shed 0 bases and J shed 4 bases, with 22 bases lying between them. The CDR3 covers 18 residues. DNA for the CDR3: TGCGCCAGCAGCCAAGAGGAGTCTAGCAATTCGTGGGTTTACGAGCAGTACTTC. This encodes CASSQEESSNSWVYEQYF.

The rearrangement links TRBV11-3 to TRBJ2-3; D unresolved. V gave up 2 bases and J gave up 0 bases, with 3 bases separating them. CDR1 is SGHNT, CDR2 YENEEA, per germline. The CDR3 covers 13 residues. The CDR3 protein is CASSLFSTDTQYF. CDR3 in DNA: TGTGCCAGCAGCTTATTCAGCACAGATACGCAGTATTTT.

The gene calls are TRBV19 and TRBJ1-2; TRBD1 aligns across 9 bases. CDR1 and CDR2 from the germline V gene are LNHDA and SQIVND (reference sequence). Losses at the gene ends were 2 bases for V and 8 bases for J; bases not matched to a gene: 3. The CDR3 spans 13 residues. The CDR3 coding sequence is TGTGCCAGTAGTATACGAGGGACAGGGGGCTACACCTTC. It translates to CASSIRGTGGYTF.

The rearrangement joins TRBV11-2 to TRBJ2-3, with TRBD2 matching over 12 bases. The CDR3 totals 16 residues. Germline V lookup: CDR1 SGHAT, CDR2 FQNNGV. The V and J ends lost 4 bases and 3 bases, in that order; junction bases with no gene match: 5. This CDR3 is CASSSTGLAGTDTQYF. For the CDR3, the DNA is TGTGCCAGCAGCTCAACGGGACTAGCGGGTACAGATACGCAGTATTTT. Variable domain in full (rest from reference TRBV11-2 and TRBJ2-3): EAGVAQSPRYKIIEKRQSVAFWCNPISGHATLYWYQQILGQGPKLLIQFQNNGVVDDSQLPKDRFSAERLKGVDSTLKIQPAKLEDSAVYLCASSSTGLAGTDTQYFGPGTRLTVL.

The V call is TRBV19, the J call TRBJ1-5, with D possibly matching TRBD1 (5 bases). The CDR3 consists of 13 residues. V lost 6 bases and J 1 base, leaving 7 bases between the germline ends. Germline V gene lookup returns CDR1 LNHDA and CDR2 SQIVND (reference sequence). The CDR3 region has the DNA TGTGCCAGTAGGTACAGGAGCAATCAGCCCCAGCATTTT. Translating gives CASRYRSNQPQHF.

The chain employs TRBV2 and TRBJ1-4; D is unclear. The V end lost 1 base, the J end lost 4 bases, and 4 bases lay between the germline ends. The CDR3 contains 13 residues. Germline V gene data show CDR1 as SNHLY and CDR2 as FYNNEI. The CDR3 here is CASSEEGNEKLFF. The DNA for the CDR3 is TGTGCCAGCAGTGAAGAGGGTAATGAAAAACTGTTTTTT.